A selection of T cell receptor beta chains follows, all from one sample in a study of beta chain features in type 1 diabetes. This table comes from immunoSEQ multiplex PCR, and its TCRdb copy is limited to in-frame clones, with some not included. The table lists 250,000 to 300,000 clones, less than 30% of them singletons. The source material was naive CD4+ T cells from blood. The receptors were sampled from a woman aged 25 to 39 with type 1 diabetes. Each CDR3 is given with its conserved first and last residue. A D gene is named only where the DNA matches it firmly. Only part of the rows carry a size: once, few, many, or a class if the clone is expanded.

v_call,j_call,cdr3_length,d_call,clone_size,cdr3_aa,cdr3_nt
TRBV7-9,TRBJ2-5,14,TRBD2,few,CASSPSGRVGTQYF,TGTGCCAGCAGTCCCAGCGGGAGGGTTGGGACCCAGTACTTC
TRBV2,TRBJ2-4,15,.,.,CASRYLASAKNIQYF,TGTGCCAGCAGATACCTAGCGTCAGCCAAAAACATTCAGTACTTC
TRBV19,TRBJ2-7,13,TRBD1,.,CASSNGQGYEQYF,TGTGCCAGTAGTAACGGACAGGGCTACGAGCAGTACTTC
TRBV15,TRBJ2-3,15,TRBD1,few,CATSRGQSVADTQYF,TGTGCCACCAGCAGGGGACAGTCGGTCGCAGATACGCAGTATTTT
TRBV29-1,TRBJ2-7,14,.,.,CSARTGRVTYEQYF,TGCAGCGCCCGGACAGGGAGGGTGACCTACGAGCAGTACTTC
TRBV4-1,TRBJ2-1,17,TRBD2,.,CASSQVASGTRNNEQFF,TGCGCCAGCAGCCAAGTGGCCAGCGGGACTCGGAACAATGAGCAGTTCTTC
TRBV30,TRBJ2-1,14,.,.,CAWSVGGNHNEQFF,TGTGCCTGGAGTGTAGGCGGGAACCACAATGAGCAGTTCTTC
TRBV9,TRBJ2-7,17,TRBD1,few,CASSKLKRQGESYEQYF,TGTGCCAGCAGCAAGCTGAAAAGACAGGGGGAATCGTACGAGCAGTACTTC
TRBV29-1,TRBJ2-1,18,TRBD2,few,CSVDDPSGRLSSYNEQFF,TGCAGCGTTGATGACCCTAGCGGGAGGCTAAGCTCCTACAATGAGCAGTTCTTC
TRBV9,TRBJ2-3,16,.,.,CASSLRLVSSTDTQYF,TGTGCCAGCAGCTTACGACTAGTCTCTAGCACAGATACGCAGTATTTT
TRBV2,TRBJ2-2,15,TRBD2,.,CASSESSGRTGELFF,TGTGCCAGCAGTGAGTCTAGCGGGAGGACCGGGGAGCTGTTTTTT
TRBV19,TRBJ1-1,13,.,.,CATMEGMNTEAFF,TGTGCCACCATGGAGGGGATGAACACTGAAGCTTTCTTT